This T cell receptor (beta chain) was captured in a study of shared clonotypes between healthy human individuals. Study conclusions and caveats: Few donors restricted represented genetic and exposure-history diversity. Among non-shared clonotypes, generation probabilities were lower than among those shared by all four donors.

Nashville, Tennessee was home to all donors, who were Caucasian adults. CDR1 is SGHRS and CDR2 is YFSETQ in the germline V gene. Trimming at V came to 4 bases and at J to 4 bases, leaving 7 bases not matched to a gene. The CDR3 is made up of 14 amino acids. Sorted-subset replicate PCRs used roughly 210 ng of genomic DNA. This amount corresponded to about 30,000 T cell genomes. Clones were read by immunoSEQ multiplex PCR, and TCRdb kept only the in-frame ones, dropping some. Of more than 900,000 clones in the sample, 75% to 85% are singletons; the top ten hold 0.5% to 0.65%. This clone has a handful of counts. Its antigen remains unknown.

Specimen: memory CD4+ T cells from PBMCs. Subset: CD45RA-negative fraction. This clonotype was obtained from a man between 18 and 29 years old in good health. Some clones in this sample may be carry-over from other donors' samples. The chain uses TRBV5-1 and TRBJ2-7, with 8 bases that match TRBD2. CDR3 nucleotide sequence: TGCGCCAGCAGCGCCAGCGGGAGAGAATACGAGCAGTACTTC. Translating it yields CASSASGREYEQYF. Looking up the rest from reference TRBV5-1 and TRBJ2-7 gives the full variable domain: KAGVTQTPRYLIKTRGQQVTLSCSPISGHRSVSWYQQTPGQGLQFLFEYFSETQRNKGNFPGRFSGRQFSNSRSEMNVSTLELGDSALYLCASSASGREYEQYFGPGTRLTVT.